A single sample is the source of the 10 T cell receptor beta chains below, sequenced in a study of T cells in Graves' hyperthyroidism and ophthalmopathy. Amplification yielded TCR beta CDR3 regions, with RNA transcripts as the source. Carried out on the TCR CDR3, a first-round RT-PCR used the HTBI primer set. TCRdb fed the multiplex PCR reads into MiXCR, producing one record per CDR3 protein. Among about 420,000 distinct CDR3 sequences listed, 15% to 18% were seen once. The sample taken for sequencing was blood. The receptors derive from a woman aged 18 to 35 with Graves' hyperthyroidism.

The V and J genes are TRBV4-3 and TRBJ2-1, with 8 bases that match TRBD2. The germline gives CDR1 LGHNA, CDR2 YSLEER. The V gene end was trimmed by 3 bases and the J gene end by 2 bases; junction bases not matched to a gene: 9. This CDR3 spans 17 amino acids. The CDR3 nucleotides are TGCGCCAGCAGCCAGGGTCGCGGGGGGAAGACCTACAATGAGCAGTTCTTC. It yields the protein CASSQGRGGKTYNEQFF.

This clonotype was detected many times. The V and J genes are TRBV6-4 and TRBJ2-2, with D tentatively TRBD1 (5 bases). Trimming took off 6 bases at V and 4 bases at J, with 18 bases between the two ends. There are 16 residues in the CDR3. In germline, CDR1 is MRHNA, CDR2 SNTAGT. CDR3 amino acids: CASSKVQGRGTGELFF. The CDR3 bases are TGTGCCAGCAGCAAAGTTCAGGGCCGAGGCACCGGGGAGCTGTTTTTT.

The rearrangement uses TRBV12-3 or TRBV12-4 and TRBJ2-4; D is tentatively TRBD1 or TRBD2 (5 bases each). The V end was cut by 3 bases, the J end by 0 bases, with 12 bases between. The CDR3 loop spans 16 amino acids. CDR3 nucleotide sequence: TGTGCCAGCAGTTTCGAGGGGCTCCAAGCCAAAAACATTCAGTACTTC. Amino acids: CASSFEGLQAKNIQYF.

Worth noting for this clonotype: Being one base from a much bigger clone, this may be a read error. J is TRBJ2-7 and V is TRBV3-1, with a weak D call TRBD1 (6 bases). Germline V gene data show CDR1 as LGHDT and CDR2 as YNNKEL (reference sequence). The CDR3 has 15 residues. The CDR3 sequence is CASNQSGRGTYEQYF. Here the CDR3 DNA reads TGTGCCAGCAACCAATCCGGTAGGGGGACCTACGAGCAGTACTTC.

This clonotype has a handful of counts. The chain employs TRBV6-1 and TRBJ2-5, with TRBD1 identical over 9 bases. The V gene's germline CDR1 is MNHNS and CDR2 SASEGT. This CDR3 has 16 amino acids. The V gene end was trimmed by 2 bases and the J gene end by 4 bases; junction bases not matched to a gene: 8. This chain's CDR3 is CASSEYWGQGSETQYF. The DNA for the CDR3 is TGTGCCAGCAGTGAATATTGGGGACAGGGATCAGAGACCCAGTACTTC.

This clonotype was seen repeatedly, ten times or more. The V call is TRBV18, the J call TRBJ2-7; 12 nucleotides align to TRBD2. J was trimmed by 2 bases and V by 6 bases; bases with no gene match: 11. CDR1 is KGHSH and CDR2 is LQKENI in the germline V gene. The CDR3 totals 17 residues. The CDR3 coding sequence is TGTGCCAGCTCTCGTAGACTAGCGGGAGTCCAAACCTACGAGCAGTACTTC. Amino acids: CASSRRLAGVQTYEQYF.

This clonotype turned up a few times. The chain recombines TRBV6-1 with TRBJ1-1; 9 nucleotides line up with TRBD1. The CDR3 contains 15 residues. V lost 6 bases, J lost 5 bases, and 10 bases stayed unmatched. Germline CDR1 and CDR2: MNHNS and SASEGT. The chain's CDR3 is CASSLSPGQGTEAFF. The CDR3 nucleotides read TGTGCCAGCAGCCTATCACCGGGACAGGGAACTGAAGCTTTCTTT.

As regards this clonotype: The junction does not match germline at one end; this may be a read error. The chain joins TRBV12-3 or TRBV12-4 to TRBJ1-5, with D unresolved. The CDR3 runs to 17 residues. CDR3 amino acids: CAGSLATTDFSNQPQHF. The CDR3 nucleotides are TGTGCCGGCAGTTTAGCTACGACTGATTTTAGCAATCAGCCCCAGCATTTT.

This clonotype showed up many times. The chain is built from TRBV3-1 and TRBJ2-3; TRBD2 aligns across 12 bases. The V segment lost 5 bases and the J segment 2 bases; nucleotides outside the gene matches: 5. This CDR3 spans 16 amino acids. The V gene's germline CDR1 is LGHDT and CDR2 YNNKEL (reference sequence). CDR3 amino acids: CASSWRTSGDTDTQYF. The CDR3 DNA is TGTGCCAGCAGCTGGAGGACTAGCGGGGACACAGATACGCAGTATTTT.

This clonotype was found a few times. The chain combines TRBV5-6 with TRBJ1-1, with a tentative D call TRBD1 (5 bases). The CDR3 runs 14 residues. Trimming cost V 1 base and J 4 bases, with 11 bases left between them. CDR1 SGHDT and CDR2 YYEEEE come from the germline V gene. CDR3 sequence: CASSLTGGITEAFF. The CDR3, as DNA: TGTGCCAGCAGCTTGACAGGTGGCATCACTGAAGCTTTCTTT.